The entry below gives a single T cell receptor beta chain sequence along with its context. V lost 7 bases, J lost 4 bases, and 11 bases stayed unmatched. CDR3 length: 17 amino acids. Germline assignment: CDR1 LNHDA and CDR2 SQIVND (reference sequence). Seattle-derived patients entered the study during active infection and were followed longitudinally. The record originates from a study of blood T cell repertoires in COVID-19. Study-wide context: Italy, Spain and the United States were the sources of the convalescent and acute COVID-19 samples. Nucleic acid was either cDNA or gDNA, and it came from T cells, B-cell-depleted T cells, or PBMCs.

Original handling: Amplification from reference gene primers served as the basis for estimated nucleated cell counts. Sequencing used immunoSEQ multiplex PCR; TCRdb keeps in-frame clones, though not all of them. The V and J calls and clone size come from that table; D and trimming were worked out from the DNA. The table records more than 150,000 clones, around 94% of them present only once. Sequencing was carried out using peripheral blood. The TCR originated in a man younger than 45 with COVID-19, enrolled during active disease. This chain connects TRBV19 to TRBJ1-5, with 12 nucleotides matching TRBD1. CDR3: CASTGTGGTVWNQPQHF. The DNA for the CDR3 is TGTGCCAGTACTGGGACAGGGGGCACGGTGTGGAATCAGCCCCAGCATTTT.